Below, 20 T cell receptor beta chains from the same sample are listed, as sequenced in a study of cytomegalovirus exposure and HLA in healthy donors. The PCR had 60 Vbeta and 13 Jbeta primers. Produced via immunoSEQ multiplex PCR; TCRdb's table is partial and in-frame only. The table shows some 150,000 clones, with 80% occurring only once. Sample: PBMCs. Receptors were obtained from a man aged 30-40 years in good health and CMV-seropositive.

The rearrangement joins TRBV27 to TRBJ1-1, with 9 bases aligning to TRBD1. Germline V gene lookup returns CDR1 MNHEY and CDR2 SMNVEV (reference sequence). With V trimmed by 6 bases and J by 5 bases, 16 bases remained unmatched. CDR3 length equals 17 residues. DNA for the CDR3: TGTGCCAGCAGCCCAATATCATGGACAGGGGAGAGTACTGAAGCTTTCTTT. Translated, it gives CASSPISWTGESTEAFF.

This clone was counted once. V usage is TRBV5-8 and J usage is TRBJ1-4; D ambiguous. This CDR3 is 14 amino acids long. Germline CDR1 SGHTS, CDR2 YDEGEE. Between the trimmed V and J ends, which lost 0 bases and 8 bases, there was a span of 11 bases. The CDR3 sequence: CASSLAPATEKLFF. CDR3 coding DNA: TGTGCCAGCAGCTTGGCCCCCGCTACCGAAAAACTGTTTTTT. Full variable domain (outside the CDR3, taken from reference TRBV5-8 and TRBJ1-4): EAGVTQSPTHLIKTRGQQATLRCSPISGHTSVYWYQQALGLGLQFLLWYDEGEERNRGNFPPRFSGRQFPNYSSELNVNALELEDSALYLCASSLAPATEKLFFGSGTQLSVL.

V usage is TRBV9 and J usage is TRBJ2-5; TRBD2 agrees at 9 bases. Germline CDR1 reads SGDLS; CDR2 reads YYNGEE. The V segment lost 4 bases and the J segment 2 bases; nucleotides outside the gene matches: 6. This CDR3 is 15 amino acids long. As DNA, the CDR3 is TGTGCCAGCAGCCCTAGCGGGAAGGGGCAAGAGACCCAGTACTTC. This codes for CASSPSGKGQETQYF.

V gene TRBV5-1 combines with J gene TRBJ1-3; 9 bases agree with TRBD1. CDR1 and CDR2 (germline): SGHRS, YFSETQ. V trimming: 0 bases; J trimming: 0 bases; junction bases outside the gene matches: 7. This CDR3 has 18 residues. The CDR3 nucleotides read TGCGCCAGCAGCTTGGCTAACGGACAGGGGTACTCTGGAAACACCATATATTTT. This sequence encodes CASSLANGQGYSGNTIYF.

This chain links TRBV4-1 with TRBJ1-5; the D gene is possibly TRBD1 (5 bases). The germline V gene has CDR1 MGHRA and CDR2 YSYEKL. The ends were cut back, 4 bases at V and 0 bases at J, with 13 bases in the middle. There are 16 residues in the CDR3. The CDR3 nucleotides are TGCGCCAGCAGCCCCTCCGAGCAGGGTAGCAATCAGCCCCAGCATTTT. This sequence encodes CASSPSEQGSNQPQHF.

The chain employs TRBV11-2 and TRBJ2-7; 12 bases match TRBD2. The CDR3 has 13 amino acids. V lost 6 bases, J lost 5 bases, and 2 bases stayed unmatched. Per the germline V gene, CDR1 is SGHAT and CDR2 is FQNNGV. The CDR3 DNA sequence: TGTGCCAGCAGGACTAGCGGGAGTAACGAGCAGTACTTC. Its translation: CASRTSGSNEQYF.

The CDR3: CASRLRGKETQYF. CDR3 DNA sequence: TGTGCCAGCAGGCTGCGGGGGAAAGAGACCCAGTACTTC. The chain has TRBV6-4 and TRBJ2-5; 7 bases map to TRBD2. The CDR3 has 13 amino acids. The V and J ends lost 6 bases and 3 bases, in that order; junction bases with no gene match: 4. Germline values: CDR1 MRHNA, CDR2 SNTAGT.

The chain employs TRBV10-3 and TRBJ2-6, with TRBD2 identical over 13 bases. The J segment lost 3 bases and the V segment lost 10 bases, leaving 12 bases of the junction unmatched. This CDR3 is built from 18 residues. Germline assignment: CDR1 ENHRY and CDR2 SYGVKD. The CDR3 DNA sequence: TGTGCCACTCCGGGACATCGGACTAGCGGGAGTGGGGCCAACGTCCTGACTTTC. This codes for CATPGHRTSGSGANVLTF.

This chain uses TRBV11-2 with TRBJ1-5; D remains ambiguous. In germline, CDR1 is SGHAT, CDR2 FQNNGV. The CDR3 is 15 amino acids. V gave up 0 bases and J gave up 2 bases, with 8 bases separating them. In DNA form, the CDR3 reads TGTGCCAGCAGCTTAGATACCACAGGCAATCAGCCCCAGCATTTT. It encodes CASSLDTTGNQPQHF.

The J gene is TRBJ2-1, the V gene TRBV6-1, with D tentatively TRBD1 (6 bases). CDR1 is MNHNS, CDR2 SASEGT, per germline. The CDR3 length is 19 residues. Trimming pared 3 bases from V and 9 bases from J, leaving 30 bases between. CDR3 sequence (DNA): TGTGCCAGCAGTGAGATATCGCCGTCTCCGGCTAGGACAGCTGGTGAGCAGTTCTTC. Amino acid sequence: CASSEISPSPARTAGEQFF.

Note on this clone: One end of the junction fails to match germline, which may point to a read error. The chain links TRBV7-9 to TRBJ2-1; the match to TRBD2 covers 7 bases. From germline, CDR1 is SEHNR and CDR2 FQNEAQ (reference sequence). This CDR3 has 15 amino acids. CDR3 DNA sequence: TGTTCCAGCAGCTCCTGGGGGGGGAACCACAATGAGCAGTTCTTC. Translating gives CSSSSWGGNHNEQFF.

The chain links TRBV11-2 to TRBJ2-1, with D tentatively TRBD2 (5 bases). CDR3 length equals 13 residues. With 4 bases removed from V and 8 bases from J, the gap between germline ends came to 12 bases. Per the germline V gene, CDR1 is SGHAT and CDR2 is FQNNGV. The CDR3 is CASSYPDGDEQFF. For the CDR3, the DNA is TGTGCCAGCAGCTATCCGGACGGGGATGAGCAGTTCTTC.

The chain links TRBV15 to TRBJ2-1; D possibly corresponds to TRBD2 (5 bases). The V gene lost 3 bases and the J gene lost 15 bases, with 15 bases spanning the gap. CDR1 LNHNV and CDR2 YYDKDF come from the germline V gene (reference sequence). The CDR3 extends over 12 amino acids. This chain's CDR3 is CATSRDSLEAFF. In DNA, the CDR3 is TGTGCCACCAGCAGGGACTCACTTGAGGCGTTCTTC.

The chain employs TRBV19 and TRBJ2-1; maybe TRBD2 (5 bases). Germline assignment: CDR1 LNHDA and CDR2 SQIVND (reference sequence). Trimming left V 3 bases short and J 5 bases short, with 14 bases between. The CDR3 is 15 residues long. This chain's CDR3 is CASSIDGGRDNEQFF. The CDR3 bases are TGTGCCAGTAGTATTGACGGAGGCAGAGACAATGAGCAGTTCTTC.

The gene calls are TRBV6-5 and TRBJ1-3; 7 bases are a match to TRBD1. After removal of 1 base from V and 1 base from J, the junction contained 1 base not matched to a gene. Germline lookup yields CDR1 MNHEY and CDR2 SVGAGI. The CDR3 loop spans 15 amino acids. DNA for the CDR3: TGTGCCAGCAGTTACTACAGGGGTTCTGGAAACACCATATATTTT. Its protein is CASSYYRGSGNTIYF.

The V gene is TRBV10-2, the J gene TRBJ2-5; D is perhaps TRBD2 (6 bases). This CDR3 is built from 14 residues. V lost 1 base to trimming and J lost 4 bases, with 10 bases between them. Germline V gene sequence: CDR1 WSHSY, CDR2 SAAADI. The CDR3 loop reads CASSEFSGGETQYF. In DNA, the CDR3 is TGCGCCAGCAGTGAGTTTAGCGGAGGAGAGACCCAGTACTTC.

The V call is TRBV27, the J call TRBJ2-7; 10 nucleotides align to TRBD2. J lost 4 bases, V lost 10 bases, and 10 bases had no gene match. The germline gives CDR1 MNHEY, CDR2 SMNVEV (reference sequence). The CDR3 runs to 14 residues. CDR3 region: CATKGTSERYEQYF. The CDR3 DNA reads TGTGCCACTAAAGGGACTAGCGAACGTTACGAGCAGTACTTC.

The rearrangement joins TRBV19 to TRBJ1-1; no definite D call. The CDR3 sequence is 12 residues long. The germline V and J ends were trimmed by 3 bases and 5 bases, with 7 bases remaining between them. Germline CDR1 and CDR2: LNHDA and SQIVND (reference sequence). CDR3 region: CASSMGRTEAFF. In DNA form, the CDR3 reads TGTGCCAGTAGTATGGGGAGGACTGAAGCTTTCTTT.

The chain couples TRBV6-5 to TRBJ1-2, with TRBD1 matching 9 bases. The CDR3 length is 14 residues. V was clipped by 5 bases and J by 3 bases; unmatched bases: 4. Germline loops: CDR1 MNHEY, CDR2 SVGAGI. The CDR3: CASSRRQGDYGYTF. Written as DNA, the CDR3 is TGTGCCAGCAGTAGAAGACAGGGGGACTATGGCTACACCTTC.

This clone was recorded a few times. The CDR3 sequence is CASSERLAGANVYEQYF. CDR3 coding DNA: TGTGCCAGCAGTGAAAGACTAGCGGGAGCTAATGTCTACGAGCAGTACTTC. The chain employs TRBV2 and TRBJ2-5; 12 positions match TRBD2. Matching the DNA end better, TRBJ2-7 makes the J call doubtful. Per the germline V gene, CDR1 is SNHLY and CDR2 is FYNNEI. This CDR3 contains 17 residues.